Presented here are 17 T cell receptor beta chains from one specimen sequenced in a study of shared clonotypes between healthy human individuals. Some clones are missing from TCRdb's copy, which holds only in-frame ones; the method was immunoSEQ multiplex PCR. The data hold 2 million to 3 million clones, with 93% observed a single time. Material for sequencing was naive CD4+ T cells from PBMCs. As to subset: CD45RA+ positively selected. The receptors originated from a man between 18 and 29 years old in good health. Some clones in this sample may be carry-over from other donors' samples.

This sequence joins TRBV28 and TRBJ1-1, with D perhaps matching TRBD1 (5 bases). The V gene lost 4 bases and the J gene lost 1 base, with 13 bases spanning the gap. CDR1 is MDHEN, CDR2 SYDVKM, per germline. This CDR3 has 15 residues. CDR3 sequence (DNA): TGTGCCAGCAGTTCCCGGGACTTGGGGAACACTGAAGCTTTCTTT. Translation gives CASSSRDLGNTEAFF.

The chain recombines TRBV7-9 with TRBJ1-1; 12 bases map to TRBD1. The CDR3 is made up of 16 amino acids. Per germline, CDR1 SEHNR and CDR2 FQNEAQ (reference sequence). J lost 5 bases, V lost 1 base, and 5 bases had no gene match. CDR3 nucleotides: TGTGCCAGCAGCTTAGATAGGGGACAGGGGGCAACTGAAGCTTTCTTT. It is translated as CASSLDRGQGATEAFF.

The chain combines TRBV18 with TRBJ1-1; D is possibly TRBD1 (6 bases). The CDR3 covers 15 residues. Looked up from germline, CDR1 is KGHSH and CDR2 is LQKENI. V was cut by 3 bases and J by 3 bases, with 14 bases left in between. Here the CDR3 reads CASSPNQGSDTEAFF. The CDR3 nucleotides are TGTGCCAGCTCACCTAATCAGGGGTCCGACACTGAAGCTTTCTTT.

V gene TRBV28 combines with J gene TRBJ1-2, with D perhaps matching TRBD1 (6 bases). The CDR3 totals 14 residues. The ends were cut back, 5 bases at V and 2 bases at J, with 12 bases in the middle. Germline loops: CDR1 MDHEN, CDR2 SYDVKM. The CDR3 nucleotides read TGTGCCAGCAGTCAGGGGAGGAGGAACTATGGCTACACCTTC. Protein: CASSQGRRNYGYTF.

This clone occurred once. The genes are TRBV28 and TRBJ2-7; no clear D gene. The CDR3 sequence is 14 residues long. V was pared by 8 bases and J by 0 bases, with 14 bases between. Germline loops: CDR1 MDHEN, CDR2 SYDVKM. The CDR3: CASQDSQTSYEQYF. The CDR3 DNA reads TGTGCCAGCCAAGACTCCCAAACCTCCTACGAGCAGTACTTC. The full variable domain, completed using reference TRBV28 and TRBJ2-7, is DVKVTQSSRYLVKRTGEKVFLECVQDMDHENMFWYRQDPGLGLRLIYFSYDVKMKEKGDIPEGYSVSREKKERFSLILESASTNQTSMYLCASQDSQTSYEQYFGPGTRLTVT.

CDR3 nucleotide sequence: TGTGCTAGTGGCCTGAGCCCCGGGACAGGGGACACTGAAGCTTTCTTT. It encodes CASGLSPGTGDTEAFF. The gene calls are TRBV12-5 and TRBJ1-1; 10 positions agree with TRBD1. The CDR3 contains 16 residues. CDR1 and CDR2 (germline): LGHNT, FRNRAP. The trim removed 6 bases at V and 3 bases at J, leaving 10 bases unmatched.

The chain combines TRBV10-1 with TRBJ2-3, with 11 bases matching TRBD2. CDR1 and CDR2 from the germline V gene are WNHNN and SYGVQD (reference sequence). V dropped 7 bases and J dropped 0; count of bases not matched to a gene: 9. This CDR3 comprises 17 residues. The CDR3 sequence is CASTGLAGIGSTDTQYF. The CDR3 DNA follows: TGCGCCAGCACAGGACTAGCGGGTATTGGGAGCACAGATACGCAGTATTTT.

This clone was observed a few times. This chain joins TRBV9 and TRBJ1-1; no clear D gene. V shed 0 bases and J shed 6 bases, with 9 bases lying between them. This CDR3 region has 13 residues. Per germline, CDR1 SGDLS and CDR2 YYNGEE. The CDR3 DNA sequence: TGTGCCAGCAGCGTAGAGTGGGGTGCTGAAGCTTTCTTT. Its protein is CASSVEWGAEAFF.

The J gene is TRBJ2-2, the V gene TRBV10-3, with D uncertain. The CDR3 covers 14 residues. Germline CDR1 reads ENHRY; CDR2 reads SYGVKD. The V and J ends lost 10 bases and 0 bases respectively, with 12 bases between them. This CDR3 reads CATGRVTNTGELFF. In DNA, the CDR3 is TGTGCCACCGGCCGGGTTACGAACACCGGGGAGCTGTTTTTT.

The gene calls are TRBV7-8 and TRBJ2-5; 15 positions agree with TRBD2. Germline values: CDR1 SGHVS, CDR2 FQNEAQ. V trimming: 5 bases; J trimming: 5 bases; junction bases outside the gene matches: 9. CDR3 size: 17 residues. The CDR3 here is CASSLWTSGRGGETQYF. In DNA, the CDR3 is TGTGCCAGCAGCCTCTGGACTAGCGGGAGGGGAGGTGAGACCCAGTACTTC.

The CDR3 bases are TGTGCCAGCAGTTCAGCCCCAGGCCGCTATGGCTACACCTTC. As protein: CASSSAPGRYGYTF. V and J are TRBV5-4 and TRBJ1-2; D is unclear. The CDR3 covers 14 residues. Germline V CDR1 and CDR2: SGHNT, YYREEE (reference sequence). Trimming took 5 bases from V and 4 from J, leaving 15 bases between them.

The chain is built from TRBV15 and TRBJ1-4; D unclear. CDR1 is LNHNV, CDR2 YYDKDF, per germline (reference sequence). V lost 0 bases and J lost 8, with 13 bases in between. The CDR3 is 15 amino acids. CDR3 amino acids: CATSREWAVREKLFF. CDR3 nucleotide sequence: TGTGCCACCAGCAGAGAATGGGCAGTACGGGAAAAACTGTTTTTT.

The J gene is TRBJ2-1, the V gene TRBV23-1; perhaps D is TRBD1 or TRBD2 (5 bases each). TRBV23-1 is an ORF; its function is uncertain. This CDR3 is built from 17 residues. Deletions cut 8 bases from V and 3 bases from J, with 23 bases between. As DNA, the CDR3 is TGCGCCAGCTGTCGGGGTATGGGCAGGGTGTACTACAATGAGCAGTTCTTC. Translated: CASCRGMGRVYYNEQFF.

The chain combines TRBV9 with TRBJ1-2, with 9 positions matching TRBD1. With 3 bases clipped from V and 4 bases from J, the junction kept 13 bases outside the gene matches. Germline V gene sequence: CDR1 SGDLS, CDR2 YYNGEE. The CDR3 totals 17 residues. CDR3 residues: CASSESPRTTGGYGYTF. The CDR3 bases are TGTGCCAGCAGCGAATCTCCCCGAACGACAGGGGGCTATGGCTACACCTTC.

The V and J genes are TRBV5-1 and TRBJ1-1, with no clear D. V lost 0 bases and J 2 bases, leaving 20 bases between the germline ends. This CDR3 has 18 amino acids. Germline assignment: CDR1 SGHRS and CDR2 YFSETQ. CDR3 DNA: TGCGCCAGCAGCTTGGGTGAGGTTTACCTTGGACCTAACACTGAAGCTTTCTTT. It translates to CASSLGEVYLGPNTEAFF.

The chain uses TRBV28 and TRBJ2-5, with a possible D match to TRBD1 (6 bases). V lost 1 base, J lost 5 bases, and 14 bases lay in between. This CDR3 region has 15 residues. Germline V lookup: CDR1 MDHEN, CDR2 SYDVKM. CDR3 in DNA: TGTGCCAGCAGTTTATATGGGGCGAGGGGGGAGACCCAGTACTTC. Amino acid sequence: CASSLYGARGETQYF.

This sequence joins TRBV9 and TRBJ2-5; 10 nucleotides line up with TRBD2. J gave up 5 bases and V 4 bases, and 5 bases lay outside the gene matches. Germline V gives CDR1 SGDLS, CDR2 YYNGEE. The CDR3 extends over 14 amino acids. CDR3 nucleotides: TGTGCCAGCAGCCCCCGAGCGGGAGGGGAGACCCAGTACTTC. Translation gives CASSPRAGGETQYF.